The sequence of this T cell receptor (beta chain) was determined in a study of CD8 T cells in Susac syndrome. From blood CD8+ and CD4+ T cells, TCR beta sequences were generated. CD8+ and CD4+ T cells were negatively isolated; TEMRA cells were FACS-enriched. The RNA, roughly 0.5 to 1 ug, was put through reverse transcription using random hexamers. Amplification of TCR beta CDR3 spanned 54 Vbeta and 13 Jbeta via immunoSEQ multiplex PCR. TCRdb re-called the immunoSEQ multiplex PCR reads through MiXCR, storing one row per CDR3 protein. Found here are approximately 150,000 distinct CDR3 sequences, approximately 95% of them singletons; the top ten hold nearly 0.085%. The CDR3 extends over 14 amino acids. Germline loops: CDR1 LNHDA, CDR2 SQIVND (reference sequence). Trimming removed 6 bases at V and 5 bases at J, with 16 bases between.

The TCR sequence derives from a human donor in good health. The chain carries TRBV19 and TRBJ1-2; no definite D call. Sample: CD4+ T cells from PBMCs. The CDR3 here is CASSPPGRVYGYTF. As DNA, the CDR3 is TGTGCCAGTAGCCCCCCCGGCCGGGTATATGGCTACACCTTC.